This T cell receptor beta chain was identified in a study of beta chain features in type 1 diabetes. Looking at the study overall: All samples together contributed around 98,000,000 sorted cells for examination.

Expressed TCRB transcripts were sequenced because the isolated RNA had all been reverse transcribed beforehand. Assay used: immunoSEQ multiplex PCR; TCRdb lists only in-frame clones, some missing. Of about 120,000 clones listed, 16% are singletons. This clone was seen a handful of times. The antigen remains unidentified. Germline CDR1 and CDR2: LGHNA and YNFKEQ. CDR3 length equals 19 residues. With V trimmed by 0 bases and J by 0 bases, 9 bases remained unmatched. Study-wide findings and caveats: In all four CD4+ subsets, TCRB CDR3 length was significantly, moderately reduced in type 1 diabetes.

The sample was central memory CD4+ T cells from blood. The receptor comes from a man aged 25-45 years with type 1 diabetes. The rearrangement links TRBV4-2 to TRBJ2-1; 9 bases fit TRBD2. The CDR3 region is CASSQESGLAGSSYNEQFF. The CDR3 DNA reads TGTGCCAGCAGCCAAGAGTCTGGGCTAGCGGGGTCCTCCTACAATGAGCAGTTCTTC.